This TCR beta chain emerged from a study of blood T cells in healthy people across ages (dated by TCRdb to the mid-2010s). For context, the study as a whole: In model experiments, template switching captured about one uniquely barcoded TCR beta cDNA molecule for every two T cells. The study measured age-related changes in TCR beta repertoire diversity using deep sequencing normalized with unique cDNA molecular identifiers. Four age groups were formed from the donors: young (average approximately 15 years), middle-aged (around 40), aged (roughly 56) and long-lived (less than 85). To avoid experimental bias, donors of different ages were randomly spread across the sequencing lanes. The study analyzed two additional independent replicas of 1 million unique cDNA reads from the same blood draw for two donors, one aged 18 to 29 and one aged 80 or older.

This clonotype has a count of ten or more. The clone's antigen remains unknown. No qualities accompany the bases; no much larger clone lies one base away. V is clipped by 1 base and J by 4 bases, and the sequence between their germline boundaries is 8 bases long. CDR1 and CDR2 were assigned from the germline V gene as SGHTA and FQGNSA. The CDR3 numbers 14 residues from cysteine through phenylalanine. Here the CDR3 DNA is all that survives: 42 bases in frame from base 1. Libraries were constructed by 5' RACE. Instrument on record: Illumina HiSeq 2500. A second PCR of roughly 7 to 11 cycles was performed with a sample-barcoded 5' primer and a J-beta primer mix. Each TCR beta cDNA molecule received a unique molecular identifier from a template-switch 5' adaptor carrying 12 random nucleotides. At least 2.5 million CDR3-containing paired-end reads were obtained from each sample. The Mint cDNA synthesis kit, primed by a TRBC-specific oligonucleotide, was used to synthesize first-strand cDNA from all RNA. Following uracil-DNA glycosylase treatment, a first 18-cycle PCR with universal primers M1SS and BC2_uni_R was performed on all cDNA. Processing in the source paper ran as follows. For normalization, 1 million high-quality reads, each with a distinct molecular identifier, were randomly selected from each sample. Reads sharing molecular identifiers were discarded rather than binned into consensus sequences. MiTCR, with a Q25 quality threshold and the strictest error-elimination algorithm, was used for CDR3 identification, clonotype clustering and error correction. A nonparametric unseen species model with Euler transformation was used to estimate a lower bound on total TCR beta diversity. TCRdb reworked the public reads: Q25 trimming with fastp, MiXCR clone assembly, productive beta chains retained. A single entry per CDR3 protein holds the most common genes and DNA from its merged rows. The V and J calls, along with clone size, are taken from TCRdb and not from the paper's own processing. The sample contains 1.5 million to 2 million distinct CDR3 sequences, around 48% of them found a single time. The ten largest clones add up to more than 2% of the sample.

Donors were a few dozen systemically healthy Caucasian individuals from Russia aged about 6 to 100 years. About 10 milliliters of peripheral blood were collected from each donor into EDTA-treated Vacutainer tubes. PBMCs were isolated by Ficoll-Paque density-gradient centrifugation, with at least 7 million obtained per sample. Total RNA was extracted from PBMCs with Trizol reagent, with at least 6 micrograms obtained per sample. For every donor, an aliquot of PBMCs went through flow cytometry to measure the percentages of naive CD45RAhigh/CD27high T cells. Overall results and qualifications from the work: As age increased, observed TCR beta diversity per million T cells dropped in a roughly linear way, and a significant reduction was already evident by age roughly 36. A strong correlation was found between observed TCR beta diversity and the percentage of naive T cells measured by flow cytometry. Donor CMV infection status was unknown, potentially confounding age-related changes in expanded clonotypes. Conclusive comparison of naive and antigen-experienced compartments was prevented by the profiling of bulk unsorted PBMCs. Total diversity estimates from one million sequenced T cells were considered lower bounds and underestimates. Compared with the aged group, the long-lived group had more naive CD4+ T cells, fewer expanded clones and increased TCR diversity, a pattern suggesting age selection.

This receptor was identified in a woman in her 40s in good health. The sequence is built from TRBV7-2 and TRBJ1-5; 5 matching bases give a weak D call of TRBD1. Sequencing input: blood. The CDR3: CASSLGPGNQPQHF. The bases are TGTGCCAGCAGCTTAGGGCCAGGGAATCAGCCCCAGCATTTT. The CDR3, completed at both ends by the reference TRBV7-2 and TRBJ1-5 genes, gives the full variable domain GAGVSQSPSNKVTEKGKDVELRCDPISGHTALYWYRQSLGQGLEFLIYFQGNSAPDKSGLPSDRFSAERTGGSVSTLTIQRTQQEDSAVYLCASSLGPGNQPQHFGDGTRLSIL.